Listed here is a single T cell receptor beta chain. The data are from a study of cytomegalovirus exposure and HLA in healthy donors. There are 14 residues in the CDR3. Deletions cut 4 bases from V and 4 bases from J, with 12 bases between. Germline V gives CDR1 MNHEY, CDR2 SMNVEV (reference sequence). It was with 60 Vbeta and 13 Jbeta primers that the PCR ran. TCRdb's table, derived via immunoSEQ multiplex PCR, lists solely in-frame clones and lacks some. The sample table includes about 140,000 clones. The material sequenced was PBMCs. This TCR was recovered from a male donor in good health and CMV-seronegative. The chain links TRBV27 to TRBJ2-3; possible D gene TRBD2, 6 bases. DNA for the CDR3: TGTGCCAGCAGTTCAAGGCGGGACGCAGATACGCAGTATTTT. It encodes CASSSRRDADTQYF.